Shown below are 30 T cell receptor beta chains from a single sample sequenced in a study of vaccination effects on CD4 cells after COVID-19. For these TCRs, the target antigens are not known. The protocol was immunoSEQ multiplex PCR, while the TCRdb copy is restricted to in-frame clones and leaves out a portion. The table records 40,000 to 45,000 clones, more than 65% of them present only once. Following an approximately 10-day culture, CD4+ T cells were purified. Confirmation by PCR established that the person had SARS-CoV-2 infection between March and December 2020. Vaccination of participants consisted of two doses of either the BNT162b2 or mRNA-1273 vaccine. Sequenced material: CD4+ T cells from PBMCs cultured without peptide, taken after COVID-19 vaccination. The receptor source for this set is a human donor who had a prior SARS-CoV-2 infection.

This chain connects TRBV19 to TRBJ1-2; D call uncertain. This CDR3 comprises 15 residues. The germline gives CDR1 LNHDA, CDR2 SQIVND (reference sequence). The V end lost 3 bases, the J end lost 1 base, and 12 bases lay between the germline ends. For the CDR3, the DNA is TGTGCCAGTAGTATCCGTGGTCTTAGTAACTATGGCTACACCTTC. As protein: CASSIRGLSNYGYTF.

This chain links TRBV6-5 with TRBJ1-2; a weak D match, TRBD1 (5 bases). Germline V gene data show CDR1 as MNHEY and CDR2 as SVGAGI. Trimming took off 8 bases at V and 0 bases at J, with 16 bases between the two ends. This CDR3 has 15 amino acids. CDR3 sequence (DNA): TGTGCCAGCTCCCGGGACGGACCGTCTAACTATGGCTACACCTTC. Residues: CASSRDGPSNYGYTF.

J is TRBJ2-7 and V is TRBV3-1 (or the pseudogene TRBV3-2), with 13 nucleotides matching TRBD2. V shed 6 bases and J 0 bases; nucleotides not matched to a gene: 5. The CDR3 extends over 16 amino acids. Germline-derived CDR1 and CDR2 are LGHDT and YNNKEL (reference sequence). CDR3 bases: TGTGCCAGCAGTCGGACTAGCGGGGGTTACTCCTACGAGCAGTACTTC. This translates into CASSRTSGGYSYEQYF.

V and J are TRBV19 and TRBJ1-3; the match to TRBD1 covers 7 bases. In germline, CDR1 is LNHDA, CDR2 SQIVND (reference sequence). V dropped 7 bases and J dropped 3; count of bases not matched to a gene: 6. This CDR3 has 14 residues. The CDR3 is CASTPTGYGNTIYF. DNA for the CDR3: TGTGCCAGTACCCCGACAGGGTATGGAAACACCATATATTTT.

V gene TRBV15 combines with J gene TRBJ2-7; the match to TRBD2 covers 8 bases. The CDR3 is made up of 14 amino acids. J was trimmed by 7 bases and V by 2 bases; bases with no gene match: 7. Germline CDR1 and CDR2: LNHNV and YYDKDF (reference sequence). Here the CDR3 reads CATSRRSGSWEQYF. The CDR3 DNA is TGTGCCACCAGCAGACGGAGCGGGAGTTGGGAGCAGTACTTC.

This chain connects TRBV12-3 or TRBV12-4 to TRBJ1-3; tentative D call: TRBD1 (5 bases). Trimming left V 7 bases short and J 3 bases short, with 10 bases between. The CDR3 is made up of 13 amino acids. CDR3 protein: CASKLGGGNTIYF. CDR3 sequence (DNA): TGTGCCAGCAAACTCGGGGGTGGAAACACCATATATTTT.

J is TRBJ2-3 and V is TRBV2; perhaps TRBD2 as D (6 bases). Germline V CDR1 and CDR2: SNHLY, FYNNEI. This CDR3 is 12 amino acids long. Deletions cut 7 bases from V and 7 bases from J, with 12 bases between. Written as DNA, the CDR3 is TGTGCCAGCAACCGGGACTCCCATACGCAGTATTTT. Its protein product is CASNRDSHTQYF. Supplemented by reference TRBV2 and TRBJ2-3, the full variable domain reads EPEVTQTPSHQVTQMGQEVILRCVPISNHLYFYWYRQILGQKVEFLVSFYNNEISEKSEIFDDQFSVERPDGSNFTLKIRSTKLEDSAMYFCASNRDSHTQYFGPGTRLTVL.

The V and J genes are TRBV3-1 (or the pseudogene TRBV3-2) and TRBJ2-1; no reliable D call. V was cut by 4 bases and J by 4 bases, with 8 bases left in between. Germline V gene lookup returns CDR1 LGHDT and CDR2 YNNKEL (reference sequence). The CDR3 sequence is 13 residues long. The CDR3 reads CASSPYSYNEQFF. The CDR3 nucleotides read TGTGCCAGCAGCCCGTACTCTTACAATGAGCAGTTCTTC.

The chain uses TRBV28 and TRBJ2-7; 7 bases are a match to TRBD2. Germline V gene sequence: CDR1 MDHEN, CDR2 SYDVKM. CDR3 size: 14 residues. The trim removed 8 bases at V and 1 base at J, leaving 8 bases unmatched. CDR3 loop: CASGPGTTSYEQYF. CDR3 coding DNA: TGTGCCAGCGGACCCGGGACTACATCCTACGAGCAGTACTTC.

The gene calls are TRBV15 and TRBJ2-3; TRBD2 agrees at 9 bases. V gave up 4 bases and J gave up 1 base; unmatched junction bases: 6. The CDR3 runs 16 residues. Looked up from germline, CDR1 is LNHNV and CDR2 is YYDKDF (reference sequence). The CDR3 region has the DNA TGTGCCACCAGCAATAGCGGGAGAGGTGGCACAGATACGCAGTATTTT. It translates to CATSNSGRGGTDTQYF.

This sequence joins TRBV6-5 and TRBJ2-2; 9 nucleotides match TRBD1. This CDR3 has 15 amino acids. The germline CDR1 and CDR2 sequences are MNHEY and SVGAGI. V lost 2 bases and J lost 5; bases outside the gene matches: 3. The CDR3 DNA is TGTGCCAGCAGTTACGGGACAGGGCGGACCGGGGAGCTGTTTTTT. It specifies CASSYGTGRTGELFF.

Here the CDR3 reads CASSLTGVGQETQYF. The CDR3, as DNA: TGCGCCAGCAGCTTGACAGGGGTGGGGCAGGAGACCCAGTACTTC. The chain carries TRBV5-1 and TRBJ2-5; 7 nucleotides align to TRBD1. CDR1 and CDR2 from the germline V gene are SGHRS and YFSETQ. V trimming: 1 base; J trimming: 5 bases; junction bases outside the gene matches: 8. The CDR3 is 15 amino acids.

DNA of the CDR3: TGTGCCAGCAGCCAGGGACAGAACACCGGGGAGCTGTTTTTT. Amino acid sequence: CASSQGQNTGELFF. The chain joins TRBV5-4 to TRBJ2-2; weak D call: TRBD1 (6 bases). This CDR3 region has 14 residues. V lost 4 bases and J 1 base, leaving 8 bases between the germline ends. Germline CDR1 SGHNT, CDR2 YYREEE (reference sequence). Looking up the rest from reference TRBV5-4 and TRBJ2-2 gives the full variable domain: ETGVTQSPTHLIKTRGQQVTLRCSSQSGHNTVSWYQQALGQGPQFIFQYYREEENGRGNFPPRFSGLQFPNYSSELNVNALELDDSALYLCASSQGQNTGELFFGEGSRLTVL.

This chain links TRBV5-1 with TRBJ2-7, with 8 bases fitting TRBD1. With V trimmed by 3 bases and J by 5 bases, 10 bases remained unmatched. Germline V gene lookup returns CDR1 SGHRS and CDR2 YFSETQ. The CDR3 is 15 amino acids. The CDR3 reads CASSSGTGGENEQYF. The CDR3 DNA sequence: TGCGCCAGCAGCTCCGGGACAGGTGGAGAAAACGAGCAGTACTTC.

This clone has a handful of counts. The gene calls are TRBV24-1 and TRBJ2-3, with a tentative D call TRBD1 (5 bases). The CDR3 extends over 15 amino acids. Germline-derived CDR1 and CDR2 are KGHDR and SFDVKD. The ends were cut back, 3 bases at V and 5 bases at J, with 14 bases in the middle. CDR3 amino acids: CATSDKTEPLDTQYF. The CDR3 DNA reads TGTGCCACCAGTGATAAGACAGAACCCCTAGATACGCAGTATTTT.

Sample share makes this clone medium-sized. This sequence joins TRBV19 and TRBJ2-7; D gene ambiguous. The V and J ends lost 9 bases and 3 bases respectively, with 18 bases between them. Per germline, CDR1 LNHDA and CDR2 SQIVND (reference sequence). CDR3 size: 14 residues. The CDR3 DNA reads TGTGCCAGCCGGCGGAGACATCCAGACTACGAGCAGTACTTC. As protein: CASRRRHPDYEQYF.

The sample holds one count of this clone. The V gene is TRBV18, the J gene TRBJ1-1; D might be TRBD1 (5 bases). V lost 1 base to trimming and J lost 3 bases, with 15 bases between them. Germline V lookup: CDR1 KGHSH, CDR2 LQKENI. There are 16 residues in the CDR3. The CDR3 nucleotides read TGTGCCAGCTCACCACGAGTGGGGGTGAGGGACACTGAAGCTTTCTTT. This sequence encodes CASSPRVGVRDTEAFF.

V gene TRBV5-4 combines with J gene TRBJ2-1; TRBD2 agrees at 11 bases. The CDR3 runs 17 residues. Trimming at V came to 3 bases and at J to 2 bases, leaving 7 bases not matched to a gene. Germline CDR1 is SGHNT and CDR2 is YYREEE (reference sequence). CDR3 amino acids: CASSSRLAGKAYNEQFF. The CDR3 DNA sequence: TGTGCCAGCAGCTCCCGACTAGCGGGAAAGGCCTACAATGAGCAGTTCTTC.

The chain is built from TRBV11-3 and TRBJ1-2, with a tentative D call TRBD1 (5 bases). Trimming pared 5 bases from V and 0 bases from J, leaving 16 bases between. The germline V gene has CDR1 SGHNT and CDR2 YENEEA. This CDR3 comprises 16 residues. CDR3 coding DNA: TGTGCCAGCAGCCCCGACGGGACTTTATCTAACTATGGCTACACCTTC. Amino acid sequence: CASSPDGTLSNYGYTF.

The chain employs TRBV5-1 and TRBJ1-1; 9 bases align to TRBD1. Germline CDR1 SGHRS, CDR2 YFSETQ. Trimming cost V 0 bases and J 1 base; bases outside gene matches: 7. The CDR3 runs 17 residues. The CDR3 sequence: CASSLDVVGQGNTEAFF. The CDR3 DNA sequence: TGCGCCAGCAGCTTGGACGTGGTGGGACAGGGGAACACTGAAGCTTTCTTT.

The rearrangement uses TRBV6-2 or TRBV6-3 and TRBJ1-2; D not certain. CDR1 and CDR2 (germline): MNHEY, SVGEGT. The CDR3 totals 13 residues. Trimming took 3 bases from V and 8 from J, leaving 13 bases between them. The CDR3 DNA follows: TGTGCCAGCAGTTATAGTACGATGCGCGGCTACACCTTC. This encodes CASSYSTMRGYTF.

The chain employs TRBV9 and TRBJ2-7; no firm D call. From germline, CDR1 is SGDLS and CDR2 YYNGEE. The CDR3 loop spans 15 amino acids. Trimming stripped 0 bases from V and 0 bases from J, with 10 bases between. CDR3 in amino acids: CASSVGQSASYEQYF. In nucleotides, the CDR3 is TGTGCCAGCAGCGTAGGCCAGTCGGCCTCCTACGAGCAGTACTTC.

The V call is TRBV18, the J call TRBJ2-1; no clear D. The germline gives CDR1 KGHSH, CDR2 LQKENI. V gave up 2 bases and J gave up 9 bases, with 11 bases separating them. The CDR3 totals 13 residues. CDR3 region: CASSPTVPGEQFF. CDR3 nucleotides: TGTGCCAGCTCACCAACCGTGCCAGGTGAGCAGTTCTTC.

The table lists this clone with a few counts. The V gene is TRBV7-3, the J gene TRBJ1-6; 8 bases line up with TRBD1. CDR3 length equals 15 residues. Germline V gene sequence: CDR1 SGHTA, CDR2 FQGTGA. V was pared by 5 bases and J by 7 bases, with 7 bases of the junction left unmatched. The CDR3 is CASSPGRGPNSPLHF. DNA of the CDR3: TGTGCCAGCAGCCCGGGCAGGGGGCCCAATTCACCCCTCCACTTT.

This clone was detected a few times. The chain recombines TRBV7-2 with TRBJ1-6; TRBD1 matches 7 bases. Germline V CDR1 and CDR2: SGHTA, FQGNSA. V trimming: 5 bases; J trimming: 4 bases; junction bases outside the gene matches: 8. The CDR3 covers 16 residues. Written as DNA, the CDR3 is TGTGCCAGCAGCCTGCAGACAGGGCGTTATAATTCACCCCTCCACTTT. Residues: CASSLQTGRYNSPLHF. Complete variable domain (other parts from reference TRBV7-2 and TRBJ1-6): GAGVSQSPSNKVTEKGKDVELRCDPISGHTALYWYRQSLGQGLEFLIYFQGNSAPDKSGLPSDRFSAERTGGSVSTLTIQRTQQEDSAVYLCASSLQTGRYNSPLHFGNGTRLTVT.

J is TRBJ2-3 and V is TRBV13; 12 nucleotides agree with TRBD2. Germline V gene data show CDR1 as PRHDT and CDR2 as FYEKMQ (reference sequence). V was clipped by 2 bases and J by 6 bases; unmatched bases: 12. The CDR3 sequence is 18 residues long. CDR3 residues: CASSLRLSASGGADTQYF. CDR3 nucleotides: TGTGCCAGCAGCTTAAGGTTGTCGGCTAGCGGGGGGGCGGATACGCAGTATTTT. Together with reference TRBV13 and TRBJ2-3, the CDR3 gives the full variable domain: AAGVIQSPRHLIKEKRETATLKCYPIPRHDTVYWYQQGPGQDPQFLISFYEKMQSDKGSIPDRFSAQQFSDYHSELNMSSLELGDSALYFCASSLRLSASGGADTQYFGPGTRLTVL.

The rearrangement joins TRBV19 to TRBJ2-2, with 7 bases matching TRBD2. This CDR3 comprises 15 residues. Trimming cost V 5 bases and J 0 bases; bases outside gene matches: 3. CDR1 is LNHDA and CDR2 is SQIVND in the germline V gene (reference sequence). The CDR3 region is CASSLRESNTGELFF. CDR3 nucleotides: TGTGCCAGTAGTCTGCGGGAGTCGAACACCGGGGAGCTGTTTTTT.

This clone came up a few times. The genes are TRBV6-6 and TRBJ1-2; D gene unclear. Trimming removed 5 bases at V and 7 bases at J, with 17 bases between. Germline V gene lookup returns CDR1 MNHNY and CDR2 SVGAGI (reference sequence). CDR3 length: 14 amino acids. CDR3 sequence (DNA): TGTGCCAGCAGTCCGTTGAGTAGTGGGAGTGGCTACACCTTC. This codes for CASSPLSSGSGYTF.

The rearrangement uses TRBV5-1 and TRBJ2-2, with D unclear. Germline V gene data show CDR1 as SGHRS and CDR2 as YFSETQ. This CDR3 region has 15 residues. The V and J ends lost 3 bases and 4 bases respectively, with 13 bases between them. The CDR3 DNA reads as TGCGCCAGCAGCTGGAGTACTATAGCCACCGGGGAGCTGTTTTTT. Residues: CASSWSTIATGELFF.

The V and J genes are TRBV4-1 and TRBJ1-5; TRBD1 agrees at 7 bases. In germline, CDR1 is MGHRA, CDR2 YSYEKL. J lost 5 bases, V lost 1 base, and 2 bases had no gene match. The CDR3 totals 14 residues. The CDR3 spells CASSQGQGDQPQHF. The DNA for the CDR3 is TGCGCCAGCAGCCAAGGACAGGGAGATCAGCCCCAGCATTTT.